The 23 T cell receptor beta chains below were found in one sample sequenced in a study of cytomegalovirus exposure and HLA in healthy donors. Repertoires were generated with immunoSEQ multiplex PCR, while TCRdb's copy carries only in-frame clones and drops some. This table holds roughly 100,000 clones, more than 85% found once. The sample was PBMCs. The receptors derive from a woman under 30 in good health and CMV-seropositive.

V is TRBV4-1 and J is TRBJ2-3, with 12 bases that match TRBD2. J gave up 6 bases and V 1 base, and 11 bases lay outside the gene matches. Germline values: CDR1 MGHRA, CDR2 YSYEKL. This CDR3 has 18 residues. CDR3 DNA: TGCGCCAGCAGCCAAGTGACGCTAGCGGGAGGGTTGACGGATACGCAGTATTTT. This translates into CASSQVTLAGGLTDTQYF.

The V call is TRBV7-2, the J call TRBJ2-7; the D is unclear. The CDR3 loop spans 11 amino acids. Trimming removed 2 bases from V and 4 bases from J, with 3 bases in between. Germline V gene lookup returns CDR1 SGHTA and CDR2 FQGNSA. This CDR3 reads CASSLTYEQYF. CDR3 DNA: TGTGCCAGCAGCTTAACTTACGAGCAGTACTTC.

V and J are TRBV27 and TRBJ1-2; 11 nucleotides align to TRBD1. Germline CDR1 is MNHEY and CDR2 is SMNVEV (reference sequence). The CDR3 contains 16 residues. V was pared by 7 bases and J by 4 bases, with 11 bases of the junction left unmatched. The CDR3 spells CASTLSGGQGAYGYTF. The DNA for the CDR3 is TGTGCCAGCACCCTAAGTGGCGGACAGGGGGCCTATGGCTACACCTTC.

This clone was counted only a few times. The chain combines TRBV5-6 with TRBJ2-7, with D unclear. Germline V CDR1 and CDR2: SGHDT, YYEEEE. This CDR3 contains 12 residues. V gave up 1 base and J gave up 7 bases, with 9 bases separating them. CDR3 DNA: TGTGCCAGCAGCTTGTGGGCTGGGGAGCAGTACTTC. It is translated as CASSLWAGEQYF.

The V call is TRBV11-2, the J call TRBJ1-5, with 8 nucleotides matching TRBD1. V was pared by 4 bases and J by 4 bases, with 0 bases of the junction left unmatched. Germline V lookup: CDR1 SGHAT, CDR2 FQNNGV. The CDR3 is 13 amino acids. In DNA, the CDR3 is TGTGCCAGCAGCTGGACAGGGAATCAGCCCCAGCATTTT. Translated, it gives CASSWTGNQPQHF.

The V gene is TRBV5-1, the J gene TRBJ1-1, with 10 bases fitting TRBD1. CDR3 length: 14 residues. Germline values: CDR1 SGHRS, CDR2 YFSETQ. The V and J ends lost 3 bases and 3 bases, in that order; junction bases with no gene match: 2. CDR3 sequence: CASSSGQGHTEAFF. The CDR3 DNA is TGCGCCAGCAGCTCGGGACAGGGGCACACTGAAGCTTTCTTT.

The chain couples TRBV11-3 to TRBJ2-3; D possibly corresponds to TRBD2 (5 bases). Per the germline V gene, CDR1 is SGHNT and CDR2 is YENEEA. Trimming cost V 5 bases and J 5 bases, with 8 bases left between them. CDR3 length: 12 amino acids. The CDR3 nucleotides are TGTGCCAGCAGCCGAGGGAGAGATACGCAGTATTTT. Protein sequence: CASSRGRDTQYF.

The V gene is TRBV12-2, the J gene TRBJ2-2; whether TRBD2, the table's D call, matches the DNA was not checked. TRBV12-2 is classified as a pseudogene. The CDR3 extends over 20 amino acids. Here the CDR3 reads CASRPRYTRAGGPGTGELFF. In DNA, the CDR3 is TGTGCAAGTCGCCCCCGCTATACCCGAGCGGGGGGGCCCGGCACCGGGGAGCTGTTTTTT.

The chain employs TRBV27 and TRBJ2-7, with TRBD1 matching 9 bases. Germline V gene lookup returns CDR1 MNHEY and CDR2 SMNVEV (reference sequence). The CDR3 has 16 amino acids. The V segment lost 3 bases and the J segment 5 bases; nucleotides outside the gene matches: 11. CDR3 loop: CASSFSPGTGSHEQYF. The CDR3 DNA reads TGTGCCAGCAGTTTCTCACCCGGGACAGGGTCCCACGAGCAGTACTTC.

The chain links TRBV19 to TRBJ2-7; 10 bases map to TRBD2. V shed 5 bases and J 5 bases; nucleotides not matched to a gene: 18. From germline, CDR1 is LNHDA and CDR2 SQIVND (reference sequence). There are 18 residues in the CDR3. CDR3 sequence: CASSLAPLSSGRGHEQYF. CDR3 DNA sequence: TGTGCCAGTAGTCTTGCCCCTCTCTCTAGCGGGAGAGGCCACGAGCAGTACTTC.

The gene calls are TRBV6-5 and TRBJ1-1, with a weak D call TRBD1 (5 bases). Germline V lookup: CDR1 MNHEY, CDR2 SVGAGI. V lost 4 bases and J 4 bases, leaving 16 bases between the germline ends. There are 15 residues in the CDR3. The CDR3 region has the DNA TGTGCCAGCAGTTCCCCAGGGCTATCGGGCACTGAAGCTTTCTTT. Protein product: CASSSPGLSGTEAFF.

The chain carries TRBV27 and TRBJ2-7, with D perhaps matching TRBD1 (6 bases). Trimming removed 7 bases from V and 6 bases from J, with 16 bases in between. CDR1 is MNHEY, CDR2 SMNVEV, per germline (reference sequence). The CDR3 extends over 13 amino acids. The CDR3 is CASNRDKASEQYF. The CDR3 region has the DNA TGTGCCAGCAACCGGGACAAGGCGTCCGAGCAGTACTTC.

The chain has TRBV25-1 and TRBJ2-2; the D gene is possibly TRBD2 (6 bases). Germline CDR1 and CDR2: MGHDK and SYGVNS. This CDR3 spans 15 amino acids. V lost 6 bases and J 5 bases, leaving 16 bases between the germline ends. The CDR3 DNA reads as TGTGCCAGCAGGGAGCCGGGACTTAAAACCGGGGAGCTGTTTTTT. Translated, it gives CASREPGLKTGELFF.

V usage is TRBV7-3 and J usage is TRBJ2-1; 10 bases fit TRBD2. With 5 bases clipped from V and 5 bases from J, the junction kept 9 bases outside the gene matches. The CDR3 has 16 amino acids. CDR1 is SGHTA and CDR2 is FQGTGA in the germline V gene. CDR3 DNA sequence: TGTGCCAGCAGCCCTTCCCCGGGACTAGCGCACAATGAGCAGTTCTTC. Translation: CASSPSPGLAHNEQFF.

This clone was seen more than once but under ten times. Here the CDR3 DNA reads TGTGCCACCAGCAGAGGTCGGGATCCCAATCAGCCCCAGCATTTT. Amino acid sequence: CATSRGRDPNQPQHF. J is TRBJ1-5 and V is TRBV15, with D unresolved. CDR3 length equals 15 residues. Germline V lookup: CDR1 LNHNV, CDR2 YYDKDF (reference sequence). The ends were cut back, 1 base at V and 3 bases at J, with 10 bases in the middle.

V is TRBV28 and J is TRBJ1-2; 9 bases are shared with TRBD1. This CDR3 has 15 residues. V lost 5 bases, J lost 0 bases, and 4 bases stayed unmatched. The germline V gene has CDR1 MDHEN and CDR2 SYDVKM. CDR3 bases: TGTGCCAGCAGTCTGAGACAGGGGGCTAACTATGGCTACACCTTC. The encoded protein is CASSLRQGANYGYTF.

This sequence joins TRBV28 and TRBJ1-5; D perhaps matches TRBD1 (5 bases). Trimming removed 3 bases from V and 2 bases from J, with 14 bases in between. The CDR3 consists of 16 residues. CDR1 and CDR2 from the germline V gene are MDHEN and SYDVKM. Here the CDR3 DNA reads TGTGCCAGCAGTTTTCACCGGGGGGGTGGCAATCAGCCCCAGCATTTT. Translation: CASSFHRGGGNQPQHF.

This chain uses TRBV28 with TRBJ1-1; D is unresolved. CDR3 length: 11 residues. Germline CDR1 reads MDHEN; CDR2 reads SYDVKM. Trimming removed 7 bases at V and 1 base at J, with 4 bases between. The CDR3: CASTWNTEAFF. The CDR3 region has the DNA TGTGCCAGCACCTGGAACACTGAAGCTTTCTTT.

J is TRBJ1-5 and V is TRBV27, with TRBD1 matching 7 bases. The V and J ends lost 6 bases and 4 bases, in that order; junction bases with no gene match: 12. The V gene's germline CDR1 is MNHEY and CDR2 SMNVEV (reference sequence). This CDR3 is built from 16 residues. CDR3 DNA: TGTGCCAGCAGCCAGACCTTCAGGGGGAGGAATCAGCCCCAGCATTTT. Encoded protein: CASSQTFRGRNQPQHF.

Remarks on this clone: Other DNA sequences from this sample encode an identical CDR3 as well. The genes are TRBV20-1 and TRBJ1-1; D remains unclear. Germline V CDR1 and CDR2: DFQATT, SNEGSKA (reference sequence). Trimming cost V 5 bases and J 4 bases, with 8 bases left between them. The CDR3 loop spans 11 amino acids. CDR3 coding DNA: TGCAGTGCTCGGGGAGGCACTGAAGCTTTCTTT. Amino acids: CSARGGTEAFF.

The genes are TRBV6-5 and TRBJ2-7; no definite D call. Trimming cost V 6 bases and J 5 bases, with 11 bases left between them. CDR3 size: 12 residues. The germline gives CDR1 MNHEY, CDR2 SVGAGI. CDR3 residues: CASSRGEDEQYF. In nucleotides, the CDR3 is TGTGCCAGCAGCCGCGGTGAAGACGAGCAGTACTTC.

This clone was recorded only once. V and J are TRBV18 and TRBJ2-7, with 9 bases aligning to TRBD2. Germline trimming cut 6 bases from V and 1 base from J; bases unmatched to any gene: 7. In germline, CDR1 is KGHSH, CDR2 LQKENI. This CDR3 region has 15 residues. The CDR3 nucleotides are TGTGCCAGCTCCCCCCAGCTAGCGGGGTCCTACGAGCAGTACTTC. Its protein product is CASSPQLAGSYEQYF.

CDR3 in DNA: TGTGCCTGGAGTTTCAGGGATCAGCCCCAGCATTTT. This encodes CAWSFRDQPQHF. This chain connects TRBV30 to TRBJ1-5, with D possibly being TRBD1 (5 bases). This CDR3 spans 12 amino acids. Deletions cut 2 bases from V and 5 bases from J, with 7 bases between. Germline V lookup: CDR1 GTSNPN, CDR2 SVGIG (reference sequence).